The T cell receptor beta chain under discussion was sequenced for a study of beta chain features in type 1 diabetes. Study results and limitations: TCRB CDR3s from Type 1 diabetes patients were moderately but significantly shorter in all four CD4+ subsets. Compared with healthy donors, patients appeared to share more similar naive, central memory and regulatory TCRB repertoires. Whatever favoring of shorter templates PCR might show would apply equally to patients and controls.

This clone came up a few times. Its specificity is not known. The V end was cut by 3 bases, the J end by 0 bases, with 15 bases between. This CDR3 contains 17 residues. The germline CDR1 and CDR2 sequences are ENHRY and SYGVKD. The investigators reverse transcribed all of the isolated RNA, so they sequenced expressed TCRB transcripts. Clones were read by immunoSEQ multiplex PCR, and TCRdb kept only the in-frame ones, dropping some. The sample shows about 360,000 clones, 10% to 15% of them seen only once. Staining for CD45RO/CCR7/CD25/CD127/CD95/CD27 allowed sorting of CD4+ naive, central memory, regulatory and stem cell-like memory cells.

Sample: naive CD4+ T cells from blood. The sequence was collected from a man between 18 and 35 years old in good health. This chain connects TRBV10-3 to TRBJ2-4; D unresolved. CDR3 amino acids: CAISDSSGALAKNIQYF. The CDR3 DNA sequence: TGTGCCATCAGTGACTCTTCAGGCGCCTTAGCCAAAAACATTCAGTACTTC.